This T cell receptor beta chain appears in the sequencing data of a study of cytomegalovirus exposure and HLA in healthy donors (dated by TCRdb to between 2016 and 2019). Regarding the study in general: According to an earlier analysis of a few hundred of the donors, roughly 180 million T cells yielded 100 million or so unique TCR beta sequences and 276 Gb of sequence data. An early release that covered around 590 HLA-typed donors contained 300 to 350 gigabases of sequencing data and 65 million to 100 million unique TCR sequences. Of the roughly 400 genotyped donors, over 70% fell in the genetic ancestry cluster associated with self-reported Caucasian donors. The study aimed to test whether cataloging public T cell receptors could reveal signatures of past pathogen exposure. The T cell repertoires of about 700 subjects were profiled by immunosequencing and related to cytomegalovirus serostatus. In addition to the first cohort of 666 subjects, a separate validation cohort of 100 to 150 different subjects was used. To predict cytomegalovirus infection status, the study combined high-throughput TCR immunosequencing, statistical association of individual TCRs with disease status, and machine learning. In a later analysis, previously published TCR beta repertoires from several hundred donors were re-analyzed and high-resolution HLA genotyping was added so that TCR occurrence patterns could be studied. In the later analysis, no new phenotypic data were used to find candidate immune exposures; instead, reliance was placed on TCR beta sequences and their occurrence across donors. In an earlier analysis of 500 to 650 of the donors, high-throughput TCR beta sequencing was used to judge whether each TCR beta V gene segment behaved as functional or pseudogenic. Donor age, sex, ethnicity and CMV serostatus were compiled together with the repertoire data. A later genetic analysis took genome-wide SNP genotypes for about 55% of the roughly 700 donors and used that subset as a discovery cohort. All discovery cohort repertoires had been generated on a single sequencing platform. HLA typing covered class I and class II loci at four-digit resolution. The number of typed donors differed by locus: about 620-640 for A, B, C, DRB1 and DQB1; approximately 540 for DQA1; some 590 for DPA1; and some 430 for DPB1. Roughly five DR-DQ haplotypes were handled as single units for association and clustering, since linkage in the cohort was strong. On average, around 240,000 unique TCR beta nucleotide sequences were sequenced per donor among some 420 genotyped donors of the cohort, with approximately 18% of those sequences being non-productive.

CDR1 and CDR2 are drawn from the germline V gene: MNHNS, SASEGT. V is pared back by 3 bases and J by 0 bases, with 9 bases lying between the germline termini. The CDR3 goes from the cysteine to the phenylalanine over 15 residues. Kept here is only the CDR3 DNA, which spans 45 bases and is read in frame from base 1. To note about this clone: No cognate antigen has been identified for it.

The cohort comprised some 730 healthy bone marrow donors. Cohort members were all nominally healthy when sampled, although unrecorded immune exposures were likely present. The donor tested CMV seronegative, placing the donor among the 300 to 450 seronegative members of the cohort. A peripheral blood sample was collected from each donor, and TCR beta sequencing was performed on peripheral blood mononuclear cells. The Qiagen DNeasy Blood Extraction Kit was used to extract genomic DNA from the blood cell samples. Library preparation was by the immunoSEQ multiplex PCR assay. For the multiplex PCR, a mixture combining 60 forward primers for TCR Vbeta segments and 13 reverse primers for TCR Jbeta segments was used. A multiplex PCR assay on genomic DNA amplified the CDR3 region of rearranged TCR beta genes. The Illumina HiSeq System was used to sequence the amplified TCR beta libraries as 87-base-pair reads. The paper's data handling went like this. A later analysis tallied around 87 million unique TCR beta chains across the 640 or so repertoires, and around 9.9 million of those chains were shared by two or more donors. To remove PCR and sequencing errors, raw reads were error-corrected and collapsed into unique sequences using a nearest-neighbor algorithm that merged closely related sequences. Alignment of CDR3 sequences to IMGT reference sequences was used to assign V, D and J gene segments. For a sequence to be retained, a match of at least six nucleotides to both a V gene segment and a J gene segment was required. A rearrangement was called productive if the CDR3 had no stop codons and remained in frame with V and J, and every other rearrangement was called non-productive. Following IMGT convention, CDR3 was defined as the stretch from the second conserved V-encoded cysteine up to the conserved J-encoded phenylalanine. The earlier analysis of about 590 of the donors excluded sequences that lacked an unambiguous match to a single V gene segment. An earlier analysis of several hundred of the donors called V segments functional above 56.7% productive rearrangements and segregating when the between-donor standard deviation exceeded 5%. A statistical classification framework was developed to diagnose cytomegalovirus status using the catalog of TCR beta chain sequences. In a later analysis, V and J genes were assigned by comparing TCR nucleotide sequences against IMGT/GENE-DB human TR gene sequences. The TCRdist pipeline was used in a later analysis to assign CDR3 sequences and most-parsimonious VDJ recombination scenarios. In a later analysis, each TCR beta chain was defined by its CDR3 amino acid sequence together with its V-gene family, and reads lacking a unique V-gene family were excluded. To address suspected cross-contamination and a sequencing artifact, a later analysis removed 550 to 750 highly shared, low-generation-probability nucleotide sequences. In a later analysis, a clonal expansion index was calculated for each public chain from normalized within-repertoire ranks of inferred template counts. A later analysis computed generation probabilities with a VDJ recombination model fitted to out-of-frame rearrangements, and checked the results against IGoR. A later analysis scored TCR-TCR, TCR-HLA and TCR-CMV co-occurrence with hypergeometric tests, applying a repertoire-size bias correction to TCR pairs. A later analysis estimated false discovery rates by permuting HLA or CMV assignments 20 times. In a later analysis, co-occurring TCRs were grouped using DBSCAN, with TCRdist sequence similarity added in when clustering inside HLA-allele-positive subsets. Repertoires with fewer than 30,000 or more than 120,000 public chains were left out of co-occurrence clustering, as were a handful of repertoires with anomalous nucleotide sharing. Drawn from immuneACCESS, this table holds only the in-frame rearrangements with V and J called that TCRdb kept. Clones are partly lost; checked studies trace under half to an unresolved V gene and leave the rest unexplained. V, J and clone size reflect that table, while D and trimming were determined from the DNA. The sample table includes about 35,000 clones. In total, the top ten clones hold under 4.5% of the sample.

General findings and caveats noted by the study authors: According to a later genetic analysis, donors in an Asian-associated ancestry cluster had fewer N-insertions in productive TCRs than the approximately 650-donor mean. The cohort was sequenced for TCR beta chains only, and without alpha or paired-chain data the features that could be detected were limited. Because HLA typing was unavailable for some donors at each locus, only the typed subset was used in association tests. Immune exposure information for the cohort was limited to CMV serostatus. A later genetic analysis associated a missense DCLRE1C variant with V-gene and J-gene trimming of TCR beta chains, and an independent cohort replicated the association. The classifier was reported to diagnose cytomegalovirus status with high specificity and sensitivity in both the original and validation cohorts. According to a later analysis, parvovirus B19, influenza, CMV and Epstein-Barr virus appeared linked to several top co-occurrence clusters. While some public TCRs were present in many individuals, most TCR sequences turned up only very rarely across donors. Linkage disequilibrium might explain the correlated functional status among segregating V segments, but an unknown experimental factor could not be ruled out. The authors suggested that the approach could potentially be extended to other disease states and immunological phenotypes. In a later analysis, HLA-associated TCR beta chains showed more clonal expansion and lower generation probabilities than non-associated chains that were equally common. Specific HLA alleles were associated with some 15,000 TCR beta sequences at a false discovery rate of 0.05 in a later analysis. A later analysis found that TCR association rates varied across HLA loci, with DRB1 alleles showing the most associated TCRs and HLA-C alleles the fewest. Because the 87-base-pair reads could not distinguish some IMGT-functional V segments, including TRBV6-2 and TRBV6-3, those segments were excluded. The earlier analysis of about 600 of the donors excluded seventeen rarely observed V segments, including chromosome 9 orphons, because counts were too low. A cluster of highly shared sequence variants was judged likely to be a technical artifact of the sequencing pipeline. A further reported finding was that TCR beta sequences accurately predicted the HLA-A and HLA-B alleles for most subjects in the first cohort. In an earlier analysis of 587 of the donors, most TCR beta V segments appeared in productive rearrangements about 87% or about 30% of the time, broadly matching IMGT annotations. A few of the identified cytomegalovirus-associated TCR beta chains were confirmed in vitro to be specific for cytomegalovirus antigens. In the study, some 160 TCR beta chains were listed as associated with cytomegalovirus. When HLA alleles, especially DR and DQ, strongly co-occurred, TCR associations were difficult to assign to individual alleles. Roughly uniform sequencing depth across donors was assumed in presence/absence analyses, although this assumption may not hold. In a later analysis, most CMV-associated TCR beta chains were found to appear HLA-restricted, with HLA associations seemingly driven largely by CMV exposure.

Sequenced sample: PBMCs. The receptor was derived from a man aged 40-50 years in good health and CMV-seronegative. In this chain, TRBV6-1 is recombined with TRBJ1-3; no D segment can be confidently identified. In nucleotides, the sequence is TGTGCCAGCAGTGACCCCCAAAACTCTGGAAACACCATATATTTT. It encodes CASSDPQNSGNTIYF.